This TCR beta chain was sequenced during a study of blood T cell repertoires in COVID-19. About the research overall: Sources were T cells, B-cell-depleted T cells, or PBMCs; the material itself was cDNA or gDNA.

Participants were aged roughly 18 to 90 years, lived in around 22 US areas, and enrolled virtually. Each participant's cohort was designated according to participant-reported clinical history. The CDR3 sequence is 15 residues long. V was clipped by 5 bases and J by 5 bases; unmatched bases: 6. CDR1 is SEHNR and CDR2 is FQNEAQ in the germline V gene (reference sequence). Profiled with immunoSEQ multiplex PCR; TCRdb holds only in-frame clones, not every one. This sample yields fewer than 200,000 clones, of which approximately 79% are seen a single time; about 20% belongs to the top ten. The chain carries TRBV7-9 and TRBJ1-4; 9 positions match TRBD1. The receptor was isolated from a woman in her 70s in a cohort exposed to, infected with or recovered from COVID-19 (not recorded which). The sequenced sample was PBMCs or T cells enriched from blood (not recorded which). For the CDR3, the DNA is TGTGCCAGCAGCCCGGGACAGGGACAGAATGAAAAACTGTTTTTT. This sequence encodes CASSPGQGQNEKLFF.